The following is a T cell receptor beta chain sequence with its context. Its cognate antigen is unknown. This sample stems from a study of blood T cells in healthy people across ages. General study results and limits: Long-lived and aged donors differed, with more naive CD4+ cells and higher diversity in the long-lived.

A sample-barcoded 5' primer and a J-beta primer mix were used in a second PCR of roughly 7 to 11 cycles. The study obtained at least 3 million CDR3-containing paired-end reads from every sample. TCRdb used MiXCR to reprocess the 5' RACE reads, holding one entry per CDR3 protein. The table lists 1.5 million to 2 million distinct CDR3 sequences, approximately 28% of them singletons. Trimming took off 6 bases at V and 4 bases at J, with 19 bases between the two ends. Per the germline V gene, CDR1 is DFQATT and CDR2 is SNEGSKA (reference sequence). CDR3 length: 15 residues. The specimen was blood. The genes are TRBV20-1 and TRBJ2-1, with D tentatively TRBD2 (6 bases). This receptor was taken from a woman between 25 and 40 years old in good health. Written as DNA, the CDR3 is TGCAGTGCCCGTGCCGCGGCTAGCGATTACAATGAGCAGTTCTTC. The encoded protein is CSARAAASDYNEQFF.